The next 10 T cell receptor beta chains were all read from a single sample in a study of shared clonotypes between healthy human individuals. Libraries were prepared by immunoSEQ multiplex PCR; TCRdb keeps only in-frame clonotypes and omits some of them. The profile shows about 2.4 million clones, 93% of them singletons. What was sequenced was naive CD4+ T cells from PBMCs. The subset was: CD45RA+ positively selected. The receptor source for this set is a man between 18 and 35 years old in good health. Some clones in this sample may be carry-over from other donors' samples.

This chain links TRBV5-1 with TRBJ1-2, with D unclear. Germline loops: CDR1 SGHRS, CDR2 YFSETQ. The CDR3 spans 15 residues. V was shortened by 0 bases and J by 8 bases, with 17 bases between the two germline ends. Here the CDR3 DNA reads TGCGCCAGCAGCTTGGTGCCTCACCAGGTAGAAGGCTACACCTTC. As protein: CASSLVPHQVEGYTF.

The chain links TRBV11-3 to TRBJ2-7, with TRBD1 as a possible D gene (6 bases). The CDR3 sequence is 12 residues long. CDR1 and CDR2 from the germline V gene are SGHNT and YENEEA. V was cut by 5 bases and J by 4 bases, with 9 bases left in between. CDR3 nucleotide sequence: TGTGCCAGCAGCACCAGGGGATACGAGCAGTACTTC. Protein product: CASSTRGYEQYF.

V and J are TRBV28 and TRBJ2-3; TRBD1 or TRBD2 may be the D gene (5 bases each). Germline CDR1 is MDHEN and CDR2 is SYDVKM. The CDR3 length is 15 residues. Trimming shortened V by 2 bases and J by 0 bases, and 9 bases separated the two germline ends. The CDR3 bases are TGTGCCAGCAGTTTAATCTGGGGGAGCACAGATACGCAGTATTTT. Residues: CASSLIWGSTDTQYF.

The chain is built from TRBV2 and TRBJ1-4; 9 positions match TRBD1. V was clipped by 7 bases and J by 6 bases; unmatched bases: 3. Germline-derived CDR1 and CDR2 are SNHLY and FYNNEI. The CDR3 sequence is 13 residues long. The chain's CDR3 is CASKGDRDEKLFF. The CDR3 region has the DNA TGTGCCAGCAAGGGGGACAGGGATGAAAAACTGTTTTTT.

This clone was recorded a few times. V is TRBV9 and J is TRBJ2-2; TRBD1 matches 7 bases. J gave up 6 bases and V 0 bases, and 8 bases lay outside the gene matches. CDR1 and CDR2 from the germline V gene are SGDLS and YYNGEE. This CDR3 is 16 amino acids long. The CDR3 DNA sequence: TGTGCCAGCAGCGTAGCCCTAGGGCAGGGGGCCGGGGAGCTGTTTTTT. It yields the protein CASSVALGQGAGELFF.

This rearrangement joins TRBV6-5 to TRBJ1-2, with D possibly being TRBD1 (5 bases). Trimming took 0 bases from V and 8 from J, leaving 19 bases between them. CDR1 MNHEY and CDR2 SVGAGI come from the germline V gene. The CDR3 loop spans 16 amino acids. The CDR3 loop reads CASSYSGDGRLGGYTF. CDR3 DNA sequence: TGTGCCAGCAGTTACTCAGGGGACGGTCGTCTGGGAGGCTACACCTTC.

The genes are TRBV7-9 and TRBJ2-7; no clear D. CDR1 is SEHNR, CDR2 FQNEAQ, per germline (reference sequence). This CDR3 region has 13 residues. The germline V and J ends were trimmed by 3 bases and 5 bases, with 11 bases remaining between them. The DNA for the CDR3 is TGTGCCAGCAGCTTTCCCCCCCCGGACGAGCAGTACTTC. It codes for CASSFPPPDEQYF.

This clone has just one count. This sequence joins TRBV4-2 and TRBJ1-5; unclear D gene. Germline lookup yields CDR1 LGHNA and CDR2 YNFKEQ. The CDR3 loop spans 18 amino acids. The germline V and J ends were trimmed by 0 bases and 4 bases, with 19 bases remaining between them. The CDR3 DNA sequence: TGTGCCAGCAGCCAAGATGTAGTAATCCGGGCAGTAAATCAGCCCCAGCATTTT. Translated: CASSQDVVIRAVNQPQHF.

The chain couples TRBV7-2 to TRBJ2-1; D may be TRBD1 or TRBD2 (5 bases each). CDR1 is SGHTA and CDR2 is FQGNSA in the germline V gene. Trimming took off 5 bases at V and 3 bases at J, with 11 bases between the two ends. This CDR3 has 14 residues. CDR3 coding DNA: TGTGCCAGCAGCGTGGGACCCCTCTACAATGAGCAGTTCTTC. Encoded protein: CASSVGPLYNEQFF.

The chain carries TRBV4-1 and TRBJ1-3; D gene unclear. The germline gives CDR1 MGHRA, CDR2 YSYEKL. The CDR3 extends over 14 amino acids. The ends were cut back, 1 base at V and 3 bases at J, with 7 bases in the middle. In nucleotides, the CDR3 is TGCGCCAGCAGCCAAGGGGGTGGTGGAAACACCATATATTTT. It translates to CASSQGGGGNTIYF.